The 9 T cell receptor beta chains in this list originate from one sample, sequenced in a study of blood T cells in healthy people across ages. The authors ran a second PCR of about 6 to 11 cycles using a sample-barcoded 5' primer and a J-beta primer mix. MiXCR, run by TCRdb on the 5' RACE reads, gives a single entry per CDR3 protein. Among about 1,600,000 distinct CDR3 sequences listed, 35% to 45% were seen once. Sequencing was done on a sample of blood. The source is a woman between 18 and 29 years old in good health.

The chain links TRBV6-5 to TRBJ2-4; 13 nucleotides match TRBD2. The tail of the sequence fits TRBJ2-7 better, so the J call may be wrong. There are 14 residues in the CDR3. In germline, CDR1 is MNHEY, CDR2 SVGAGI. In DNA form, the CDR3 reads TGTGCCAGCATGCTACTAGCGGGAGGGGACGAGCAGTACTTC. Its translation is CASMLLAGGDEQYF.

This clonotype has at least ten counts. The rearrangement joins TRBV7-2 to TRBJ2-1; 7 bases fit TRBD2. The CDR3 consists of 16 residues. CDR1 and CDR2 from the germline V gene are SGHTA and FQGNSA. V lost 5 bases to trimming and J lost 0 bases; unmatched junction nucleotides: 7. The CDR3 coding sequence is TGTGCCAGCAGCCCTCTGGGCGGGAGCTCCTACAATGAGCAGTTCTTC. Residues: CASSPLGGSSYNEQFF. Full variable domain (rest looked up from reference TRBV7-2 and TRBJ2-1): GAGVSQSPSNKVTEKGKDVELRCDPISGHTALYWYRQSLGQGLEFLIYFQGNSAPDKSGLPSDRFSAERTGGSVSTLTIQRTQQEDSAVYLCASSPLGGSSYNEQFFGPGTRLTVL.

The J gene is TRBJ2-5, the V gene TRBV5-5, with 9 bases lining up with TRBD2. The trim removed 0 bases at V and 11 bases at J, leaving 14 bases unmatched. Germline V gene lookup returns CDR1 SGHKS and CDR2 YYEKEE (reference sequence). There are 16 residues in the CDR3. The CDR3 nucleotides read TGTGCCAGCAGCTTGGTTCGGCTAGCGGGAACCCATGAGCAGTACTTC. Its translation is CASSLVRLAGTHEQYF. Variable domain in full (rest from reference TRBV5-5 and TRBJ2-5): DAGVTQSPTHLIKTRGQQVTLRCSPISGHKSVSWYQQVLGQGPQFIFQYYEKEERGRGNFPDRFSARQFPNYSSELNVNALLLGDSALYLCASSLVRLAGTHEQYFGPGTRLLVL.

This clonotype appeared a few times. This rearrangement joins TRBV25-1 to TRBJ2-1; possibly TRBD2 for D (6 bases). Germline V CDR1 and CDR2: MGHDK, SYGVNS. The CDR3 is 18 amino acids. The V end lost 3 bases, the J end lost 3 bases, and 21 bases lay between the germline ends. CDR3: CASSDPLRDSHLYNEQFF. CDR3 DNA sequence: TGTGCCAGCAGTGACCCACTCCGGGACTCCCACCTCTACAATGAGCAGTTCTTC.

The chain joins TRBV12-3 or TRBV12-4 to TRBJ2-7; D possibly corresponds to TRBD1 (5 bases). There are 14 residues in the CDR3. V was pared by 4 bases and J by 7 bases, with 17 bases between. The CDR3 loop reads CASSSTGTYNEQYF. The CDR3 nucleotides are TGTGCCAGCAGTTCCACAGGCACCTACAATGAGCAGTACTTC.

Ten or more counts support this clonotype. The chain employs TRBV2 and TRBJ2-1, with TRBD1 matching 11 bases. The CDR3 is 15 amino acids. From germline, CDR1 is SNHLY and CDR2 FYNNEI. V was clipped by 6 bases and J by 2 bases; unmatched bases: 3. CDR3 residues: CASSAGQGAYNEQFF. Written as DNA, the CDR3 is TGTGCCAGCAGCGCGGGACAGGGGGCCTACAATGAGCAGTTCTTC.

The chain combines TRBV3-1 with TRBJ1-2; 7 bases map to TRBD1. The CDR3 runs 15 residues. Unmatched junction bases numbered 4, after V lost 3 bases and J lost 0 bases. Germline CDR1 reads LGHDT; CDR2 reads YNNKEL (reference sequence). The chain's CDR3 is CASSQGQQTNYGYTF. The CDR3 region has the DNA TGTGCCAGCAGCCAGGGACAGCAGACTAACTATGGCTACACCTTC.

The V and J genes are TRBV5-1 and TRBJ2-1; TRBD1 or TRBD2 may be the D gene (5 bases each). Deletions cut 2 bases from V and 7 bases from J, with 16 bases between. The CDR3 consists of 15 residues. CDR1 and CDR2 (germline): SGHRS, YFSETQ. The chain's CDR3 is CASSFAGTSENEQFF. The CDR3 DNA reads as TGCGCCAGCAGCTTCGCCGGGACCTCGGAAAATGAGCAGTTCTTC.

V gene TRBV6-5 combines with J gene TRBJ2-3; TRBD1 matches 8 bases. Germline V gene data show CDR1 as MNHEY and CDR2 as SVGAGI. The V segment lost 5 bases and the J segment 2 bases; nucleotides outside the gene matches: 6. The CDR3 is 15 amino acids. This chain's CDR3 is CASSQTGADTDTQYF. The CDR3 coding sequence is TGTGCCAGCAGTCAGACAGGGGCGGACACAGATACGCAGTATTTT.